The text below deals with one T cell receptor beta chain. The data stem from a study of cytomegalovirus exposure and HLA in healthy donors. Germline values: CDR1 SGHNT, CDR2 YENEEA. The CDR3 runs to 14 residues. With 0 bases removed from V and 2 bases from J, the gap between germline ends came to 6 bases. The study ran its PCR with 60 Vbeta and 13 Jbeta primers. TCRdb's table, derived via immunoSEQ multiplex PCR, lists solely in-frame clones and lacks some. The sample comprises roughly 200,000 clones, 9.5% of which are singletons, and 1% to 1.5% rests with the top ten. The chain combines TRBV11-3 with TRBJ2-3; no reliable D call. Sequencing was carried out using PBMCs. The clonotype originates from a woman aged 25 to 45 in good health and CMV-seropositive. CDR3 bases: TGTGCCAGCAGCTTAGATACGGTCACAGATACGCAGTATTTT. As protein: CASSLDTVTDTQYF.